This T cell receptor beta chain comes out of a study of control samples from healthy donors and cancer patients. Data came from immunoSEQ multiplex PCR; TCRdb stores just in-frame clones and leaves some out. The data hold over 100,000 clones, with roughly 90% observed a single time. The CDR3 contains 13 residues. In germline, CDR1 is SQVTM, CDR2 ANQGSEA. The receptor's source is a woman between 50 and 59 years old in good health. Sequences were obtained from blood. V and J are TRBV29-1 and TRBJ2-2, with D possibly matching TRBD2 (6 bases). CDR3 sequence: CSGRTFNTGELFF. CDR3 coding DNA: TGCAGTGGGAGGACCTTTAACACCGGGGAGCTGTTTTTT.